The 26 T cell receptor beta chains below were found in one sample sequenced in a study of cytomegalovirus exposure and HLA in healthy donors. The study ran its PCR with 60 Vbeta and 13 Jbeta primers. The assay was immunoSEQ multiplex PCR, and TCRdb's table has in-frame clones only and misses some. The sample comprises nearly 110,000 clones, approximately 71% of which are singletons, and 2% to 3% rests with the top ten. The sample consisted of PBMCs. The receptor set was obtained from a man in his forties in good health and CMV-seronegative.

The chain carries TRBV7-3 and TRBJ2-7, with D possibly TRBD2 on 6 matching bases. CDR3 size: 13 residues. Germline-derived CDR1 and CDR2 are SGHTA and FQGTGA. V was clipped by 0 bases and J by 5 bases, with 8 bases between them. The CDR3 nucleotides are TGTGCCAGCAGCTTAACGCGGGGTGACGAGCAGTACTTC. The encoded protein is CASSLTRGDEQYF.

This clone was found once. The junction departs from the called germline gene at one end, perhaps through a read error. J is TRBJ1-6 and V is TRBV5-6, with D perhaps TRBD1 (6 bases). Looked up from germline, CDR1 is SGHDT and CDR2 is YYEEEE. CDR3 length: 14 amino acids. DNA for the CDR3: TGTGCCAGCAACTTGGGAGGGACACAATCACCCCTCCACTTT. Translating gives CASNLGGTQSPLHF. Variable domain in full (rest from reference TRBV5-6 and TRBJ1-6): DAGVTQSPTHLIKTRGQQVTLRCSPKSGHDTVSWYQQALGQGPQFIFQYYEEEERQRGNFPDRFSGHQFPNYSSELNVNALLLGDSALYLCASNLGGTQSPLHFGNGTRLTVT.

In its sample, this clone was seen a few times. This chain uses TRBV6-4 with TRBJ1-6, with a tentative D call TRBD1 (5 bases). CDR3 size: 14 residues. Germline values: CDR1 MRHNA, CDR2 SNTAGT. V dropped 6 bases and J dropped 6 bases, with 12 bases sitting between them. The CDR3 coding sequence is TGTGCCAGCAGGCGACAGCTGGGTAATTCACCCCTCCACTTT. It specifies CASRRQLGNSPLHF.

V usage is TRBV25-1 and J usage is TRBJ2-1; no definite D call. The germline V gene encodes CDR1 MGHDK and CDR2 SYGVNS. CDR3 length: 11 amino acids. Trimming shortened V by 8 bases and J by 4 bases, and 6 bases separated the two germline ends. CDR3 nucleotide sequence: TGTGCCAGCTCCACTTACAATGAGCAGTTCTTC. It yields the protein CASSTYNEQFF.

V gene TRBV6-5 combines with J gene TRBJ2-5; possible D gene TRBD1, 8 bases. The CDR3 is 15 amino acids. Germline loops: CDR1 MNHEY, CDR2 SVGAGI. The V end lost 5 bases, the J end lost 5 bases, and 18 bases lay between the germline ends. CDR3 sequence reads: CASSVGGTGSETQYF. In DNA form, the CDR3 reads TGTGCCAGCAGTGTGGGGGGGACAGGTAGCGAGACCCAGTACTTC.

This clone was detected only once. Other DNA sequences from this sample encode an identical CDR3 as well. The V call is TRBV5-1, the J call TRBJ2-5; a possible D gene is TRBD2 (6 bases). Germline assignment: CDR1 SGHRS and CDR2 YFSETQ. The CDR3 loop spans 14 amino acids. V dropped 0 bases and J dropped 1 base, with 7 bases sitting between them. The CDR3 region has the DNA TGCGCCAGCAGCTTGGTACTAGCCCAAGAGACCCAGTACTTC. Its translation: CASSLVLAQETQYF.

The chain employs TRBV18 and TRBJ2-7; a possible D gene is TRBD2 (6 bases). Germline-derived CDR1 and CDR2 are KGHSH and LQKENI. V was cut by 4 bases and J by 5 bases, with 18 bases left in between. The CDR3 contains 15 residues. The CDR3 DNA reads TGTGCCAGCTCACACAGGTCTGGCGGGGTCGACGAGCAGTACTTC. This encodes CASSHRSGGVDEQYF. Full variable domain (missing parts from reference TRBV18 and TRBJ2-7): NAGVMQNPRHLVRRRGQEARLRCSPMKGHSHVYWYRQLPEEGLKFMVYLQKENIIDESGMPKERFSAEFPKEGPSILRIQQVVRGDSAAYFCASSHRSGGVDEQYFGPGTRLTVT.

The V gene is TRBV7-2, the J gene TRBJ2-7, with TRBD2 as a possible D gene (5 bases). Deletions cut 7 bases from V and 2 bases from J, with 15 bases between. CDR1 is SGHTA, CDR2 FQGNSA, per germline. The CDR3 extends over 14 amino acids. The CDR3 region is CASTASRGTYEQYF. In nucleotides, the CDR3 is TGTGCCAGCACCGCGAGTCGGGGAACCTACGAGCAGTACTTC.

This chain joins TRBV18 and TRBJ2-3, with D unresolved. The CDR3 runs to 12 residues. The V end lost 6 bases, the J end lost 2 bases, and 6 bases lay between the germline ends. Germline V CDR1 and CDR2: KGHSH, LQKENI. Written as DNA, the CDR3 is TGTGCCAGCTCCCCTTCCACAGATACGCAGTATTTT. As protein: CASSPSTDTQYF.

In its sample, this clone was seen once. The chain employs TRBV29-1 and TRBJ2-1, with TRBD2 as a possible D gene (6 bases). CDR3 length equals 15 residues. Trimming removed 4 bases from V and 10 bases from J, with 23 bases in between. From germline, CDR1 is SQVTM and CDR2 ANQGSEA. The CDR3 here is CSVGGVSGGLREQFF. DNA for the CDR3: TGCAGCGTTGGAGGAGTTAGCGGTGGGTTAAGGGAGCAGTTCTTC.

V gene TRBV18 combines with J gene TRBJ1-1; maybe TRBD1 (5 bases). From germline, CDR1 is KGHSH and CDR2 LQKENI. The CDR3 runs 13 residues. V was shortened by 8 bases and J by 4 bases, with 14 bases between the two germline ends. The CDR3 loop is CASTERGGTEAFF. CDR3 in DNA: TGTGCCAGCACCGAGCGGGGCGGCACTGAAGCTTTCTTT.

The V call is TRBV12-1, the J call TRBJ1-2; the D call of TRBD1 is as the table states it, not checked on the DNA. TRBV12-1 is described as a pseudogene. CDR3 length equals 14 residues. DNA for the CDR3: TGTGCCAGCAGCCCCAGGCTCCGAAGCTATGGCTACACCTTC. Translating it yields CASSPRLRSYGYTF.

The rearrangement joins TRBV7-2 to TRBJ1-4; a possible D gene is TRBD1 (5 bases). Germline loops: CDR1 SGHTA, CDR2 FQGNSA. The germline V and J ends were trimmed by 1 base and 10 bases, with 13 bases remaining between them. This CDR3 comprises 14 residues. CDR3 sequence (DNA): TGTGCCAGCAGCTTAGTTACAGGAAGTCGAAAACTGTTTTTT. Its translation: CASSLVTGSRKLFF.

In its sample, this clone was seen a few times. The rearrangement joins TRBV11-2 to TRBJ2-1; 8 bases are a match to TRBD2. The CDR3 consists of 12 residues. From germline, CDR1 is SGHAT and CDR2 FQNNGV. With 5 bases clipped from V and 9 bases from J, the junction kept 3 bases outside the gene matches. In DNA, the CDR3 is TGTGCCAGCAGCCCGCTAGCGGGTGAGCAGTTCTTC. Encoded protein: CASSPLAGEQFF.

The V gene is TRBV6-1, the J gene TRBJ2-5; unclear D gene. The ends were cut back, 1 base at V and 2 bases at J, with 14 bases in the middle. The CDR3 is made up of 16 amino acids. Germline V gene data show CDR1 as MNHNS and CDR2 as SASEGT. The CDR3 loop is CASSEGALREQETQYF. The DNA for the CDR3 is TGTGCCAGCAGTGAAGGGGCCCTACGAGAGCAAGAGACCCAGTACTTC.

V usage is TRBV4-1 and J usage is TRBJ1-1, with D uncertain. Trimming took off 1 base at V and 1 base at J, with 10 bases between the two ends. This CDR3 contains 15 residues. Germline V gene data show CDR1 as MGHRA and CDR2 as YSYEKL. CDR3 protein: CASSQASQANTEAFF. For the CDR3, the DNA is TGCGCCAGCAGCCAAGCAAGTCAAGCGAACACTGAAGCTTTCTTT.

The chain couples TRBV10-3 to TRBJ2-3; 12 bases match TRBD2. The length of the CDR3 is 15 residues. Germline values: CDR1 ENHRY, CDR2 SYGVKD. V lost 4 bases to trimming and J lost 3 bases; unmatched junction nucleotides: 2. The CDR3 coding sequence is TGTGCCATCAGTGGAGGGACTAGCGGGACAGATACGCAGTATTTT. Amino acids: CAISGGTSGTDTQYF.

V and J are TRBV27 and TRBJ2-2; D is unclear. Germline V gene data show CDR1 as MNHEY and CDR2 as SMNVEV (reference sequence). Trimming shortened V by 1 base and J by 1 base, and 4 bases separated the two germline ends. The CDR3 sequence is 14 residues long. CDR3 nucleotides: TGTGCCAGCAGTTTATGGCAGAACACCGGGGAGCTGTTTTTT. Translated: CASSLWQNTGELFF.

V usage is TRBV6-1 and J usage is TRBJ2-7, with D perhaps TRBD2 (5 bases). The CDR3 length is 14 residues. Between the trimmed V and J ends, which lost 6 bases and 5 bases, there was a span of 17 bases. Germline V gene lookup returns CDR1 MNHNS and CDR2 SASEGT. CDR3 residues: CASSSGNSADEQYF. CDR3 nucleotides: TGTGCCAGCAGCTCGGGAAATTCCGCCGACGAGCAGTACTTC.

The chain recombines TRBV9 with TRBJ2-3; possible D gene TRBD2, 6 bases. The CDR3 length is 15 residues. V lost 0 bases, J lost 6 bases, and 14 bases lay in between. CDR1 SGDLS and CDR2 YYNGEE come from the germline V gene. CDR3 sequence: CASSVAAGNWDTQYF. The DNA of the CDR3 is TGTGCCAGCAGCGTAGCGGCGGGGAATTGGGATACGCAGTATTTT.

This clone was observed once. The chain carries TRBV4-1 and TRBJ1-2; 9 nucleotides align to TRBD1. Germline V gives CDR1 MGHRA, CDR2 YSYEKL. CDR3 length equals 17 residues. V was pared by 4 bases and J by 3 bases, with 12 bases of the junction left unmatched. Here the CDR3 DNA reads TGCGCCAGCAGCCGAGACCCTACGGGACAGGGCGACTATGGCTACACCTTC. It codes for CASSRDPTGQGDYGYTF.

This rearrangement joins TRBV27 to TRBJ1-2, with 7 bases identical to TRBD1. CDR1 is MNHEY, CDR2 SMNVEV, per germline (reference sequence). The CDR3 is 14 residues long. With V trimmed by 6 bases and J by 4 bases, 8 bases remained unmatched. The CDR3 here is CASSLTGALYGYTF. For the CDR3, the DNA is TGTGCCAGCAGCCTCACAGGGGCTCTCTATGGCTACACCTTC.

On this clone: The sample holds other DNA sequences that translate to the same CDR3. V usage is TRBV27 and J usage is TRBJ2-5; D possibly corresponds to TRBD2 (6 bases). The length of the CDR3 is 15 residues. Germline V gives CDR1 MNHEY, CDR2 SMNVEV (reference sequence). V gave up 3 bases and J gave up 4 bases, with 15 bases separating them. CDR3 sequence (DNA): TGTGCCAGCAGTTTGGGGTCCTCGGGAGTAGAGACCCAGTACTTC. This encodes CASSLGSSGVETQYF.

The rearrangement links TRBV5-4 to TRBJ2-7, with TRBD2 as a possible D gene (5 bases). The CDR3 totals 14 residues. Between the trimmed V and J ends, which lost 3 bases and 0 bases, there was a span of 10 bases. Germline V gene data show CDR1 as SGHNT and CDR2 as YYREEE (reference sequence). CDR3 sequence (DNA): TGTGCCAGCAGCTCCCCCCGGGACTCCTACGAGCAGTACTTC. Translated, it gives CASSSPRDSYEQYF.

For the CDR3, the DNA is TGTGCCAGCAGATACACAGGGGACGCGAACACTGAAGCTTTCTTT. This codes for CASRYTGDANTEAFF. The chain links TRBV6-6 to TRBJ1-1, with TRBD1 identical over 7 bases. Trimming took 6 bases from V and 1 from J; bases not matched to a gene: 8. The CDR3 sequence is 15 residues long. CDR1 and CDR2 (germline): MNHNY, SVGAGI (reference sequence).

The chain employs TRBV5-1 and TRBJ1-2, with a tentative D call TRBD1 (5 bases). The CDR3 runs 14 residues. CDR1 SGHRS and CDR2 YFSETQ come from the germline V gene. The V end lost 1 base, the J end lost 6 bases, and 13 bases lay between the germline ends. This CDR3 is CASSLIGTGDGYTF. CDR3 DNA sequence: TGCGCCAGCAGCTTGATAGGCACAGGAGATGGCTACACCTTC.